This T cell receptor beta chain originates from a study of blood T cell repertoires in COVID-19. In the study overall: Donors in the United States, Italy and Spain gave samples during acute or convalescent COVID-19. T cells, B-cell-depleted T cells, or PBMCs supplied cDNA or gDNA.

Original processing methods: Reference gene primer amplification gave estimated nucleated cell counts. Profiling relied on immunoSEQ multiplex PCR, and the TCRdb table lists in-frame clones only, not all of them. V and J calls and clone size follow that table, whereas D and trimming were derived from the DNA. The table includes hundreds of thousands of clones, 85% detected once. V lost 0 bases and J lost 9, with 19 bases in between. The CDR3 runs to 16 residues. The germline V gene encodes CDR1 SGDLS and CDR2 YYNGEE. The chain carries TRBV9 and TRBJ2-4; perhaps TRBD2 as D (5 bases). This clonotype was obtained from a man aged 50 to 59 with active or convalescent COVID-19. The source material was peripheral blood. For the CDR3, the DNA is TGTGCCAGCAGCGTAGAAGGCCGGGCCGGGGATTCCATTCAGTACTTC. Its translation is CASSVEGRAGDSIQYF.